The entry that follows covers one T cell receptor (beta chain) sequence. Using immunoSEQ multiplex PCR, the repertoire was profiled, and TCRdb retains in-frame clones only, with some absent. Here the sample spans tens of thousands of clones, roughly 87% being singletons. This sample is drawn from a study of control samples from healthy donors and cancer patients. Germline CDR1 SGHRS, CDR2 YFSETQ. The CDR3 is made up of 15 amino acids. V lost 0 bases to trimming and J lost 10 bases, with 14 bases between them. The chain uses TRBV5-1 and TRBJ1-6, with D perhaps TRBD1 (5 bases). Specimen: blood. The sequence derives from a woman between 45 and 65 years old in good health. In DNA, the CDR3 is TGCGCCAGCAGCTTGGGTTCCAGCCGGGGGTCACCCCTCCACTTT. Its translation is CASSLGSSRGSPLHF.